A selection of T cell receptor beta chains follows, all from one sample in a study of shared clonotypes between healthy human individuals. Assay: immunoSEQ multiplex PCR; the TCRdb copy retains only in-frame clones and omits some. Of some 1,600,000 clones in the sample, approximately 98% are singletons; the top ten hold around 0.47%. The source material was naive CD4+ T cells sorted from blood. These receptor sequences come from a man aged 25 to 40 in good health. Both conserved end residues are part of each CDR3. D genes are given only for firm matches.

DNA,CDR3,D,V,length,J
TGTGCCAGCAGCGACGGAGTAGAAGAGACCCAGTACTTC,CASSDGVEETQYF,NA,TRBV11-3,13,TRBJ2-5
TGTGCCAGCAGCTTAGGTCCCAGTTATAGCAATCAGCCCCAGCATTTT,CASSLGPSYSNQPQHF,NA,TRBV11-2,16,TRBJ1-5
TGTGCCAGCTCACCAAAGCTCGGGAGCCTGAACACCGGGGAGCTGTTTTTT,CASSPKLGSLNTGELFF,NA,TRBV18,17,TRBJ2-2
TGTGCCAGCAGCTTGGAGACGGAAGAGACCCAGTACTTC,CASSLETEETQYF,NA,TRBV5-7,13,TRBJ2-5
TGCGCCAGCAGCGTTACAGGGGGCGGTTCTGGGGCCAACGTCCTGACTTTC,CASSVTGGGSGANVLTF,TRBD1,TRBV4-1,17,TRBJ2-6
TGTGCCAGTAGTAAGGGGCGGGCAAACTACAACACCGGGGAGCTGTTTTTT,CASSKGRANYNTGELFF,NA,TRBV19,17,TRBJ2-2
TGTGCCAGCAGCTTAGGAGGACAGGGAATAGGTGGCTACACCTTC,CASSLGGQGIGGYTF,TRBD1,TRBV7-2,15,TRBJ1-2
TGTGCCACCAGCAGAGAGTCAACCGGGGAGCTGTTTTTT,CATSRESTGELFF,NA,TRBV15,13,TRBJ2-2
TGTGCCAGCAGTGCGGGACAGGTCTCCTACGAGCAGTACTTC,CASSAGQVSYEQYF,TRBD1,TRBV6-1,14,TRBJ2-7
TGTGCCAGCAGTGAAGCTAGCGGGTACTCCTACGAGCAGTACTTC,CASSEASGYSYEQYF,TRBD2,TRBV2,15,TRBJ2-7